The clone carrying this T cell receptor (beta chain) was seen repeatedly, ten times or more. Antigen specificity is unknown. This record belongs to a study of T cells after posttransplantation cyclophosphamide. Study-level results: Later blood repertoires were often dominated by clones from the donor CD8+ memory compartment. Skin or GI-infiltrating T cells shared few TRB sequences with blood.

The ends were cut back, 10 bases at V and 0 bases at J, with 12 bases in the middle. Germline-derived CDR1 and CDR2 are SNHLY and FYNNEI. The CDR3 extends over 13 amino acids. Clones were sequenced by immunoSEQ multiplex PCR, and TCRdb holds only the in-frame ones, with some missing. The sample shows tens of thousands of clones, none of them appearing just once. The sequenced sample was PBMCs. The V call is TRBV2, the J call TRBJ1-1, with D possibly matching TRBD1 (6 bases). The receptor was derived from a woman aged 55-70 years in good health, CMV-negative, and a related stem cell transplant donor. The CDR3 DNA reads TGTGCCAAGGAGACAGGTTTGAACACTGAAGCTTTCTTT. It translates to CAKETGLNTEAFF.